The clone carrying this T cell receptor beta chain was picked up a small number of times. Its antigen is not identified. The germline CDR1 and CDR2 sequences are DFQATT and SNEGSKA (reference sequence). The CDR3 loop spans 13 amino acids. Unmatched junction bases numbered 4, after V lost 6 bases and J lost 4 bases. The sample comes from a study of regulatory T cells in long-lasting Graves disease. Study-level results: The persistent group shared 2,500 to 3,000 public clonotypes, more than the approximately 1,000 shared by new patients.

Sample time point: newly diagnosed GD, antithyroid drugs for less than 3 months. The TCR library was made from RNA that had been extracted from PBMCs in TRIzol. TCR beta libraries were built with iRepertoire HTBI primers and Arm-PCR of CDR3 regions. TCRdb independently ran MiXCR on the multiplex PCR reads; one entry per CDR3 protein. The table has about 240,000 distinct CDR3 sequences, around 20% seen once. This sequence originates from a female donor with Graves disease. This chain connects TRBV20-1 to TRBJ2-2, with 8 bases that match TRBD1. This sample comprised peripheral blood mononuclear cells (PBMCs), obtained at new diagnosis, from a patient treated with antithyroid drugs. The CDR3 sequence is CSASTGATGELFF. CDR3 coding DNA: TGCAGTGCCTCGACAGGGGCCACCGGGGAGCTGTTTTTT.